This entry features one T cell receptor (beta chain) sequence. Its antigen is still unknown. Its ends do not fully match the called genes, so a read error is possible. The sample belongs to a study of cytomegalovirus exposure and HLA in healthy donors. Study context: Previous work identified 90 million to 130 million unique TCR beta sequences from about 179 million T cells. Findings of the study overall: Per published accounts, TCR beta sequences correctly predicted the HLA-A and HLA-B alleles of most subjects.

Primers for the PCR totalled 60 Vbeta and 13 Jbeta. Clones were sequenced by immunoSEQ multiplex PCR, and TCRdb holds only the in-frame ones, with some missing. This sample has about 250,000 clones, with about 66% found just once. The specimen sequenced was PBMCs. This clonotype was sampled from a female donor in good health and CMV-seronegative.

CDR3 region: CSSSLRVTGAPGNTIYF. The CDR3 nucleotides read TGTTCCAGCAGCTTACGGGTGACAGGGGCTCCTGGAAACACCATATATTTT. The chain combines TRBV7-9 with TRBJ1-3; 8 bases align to TRBD1. The CDR3 length is 17 residues. Germline V gives CDR1 SEHNR, CDR2 FQNEAQ (reference sequence).